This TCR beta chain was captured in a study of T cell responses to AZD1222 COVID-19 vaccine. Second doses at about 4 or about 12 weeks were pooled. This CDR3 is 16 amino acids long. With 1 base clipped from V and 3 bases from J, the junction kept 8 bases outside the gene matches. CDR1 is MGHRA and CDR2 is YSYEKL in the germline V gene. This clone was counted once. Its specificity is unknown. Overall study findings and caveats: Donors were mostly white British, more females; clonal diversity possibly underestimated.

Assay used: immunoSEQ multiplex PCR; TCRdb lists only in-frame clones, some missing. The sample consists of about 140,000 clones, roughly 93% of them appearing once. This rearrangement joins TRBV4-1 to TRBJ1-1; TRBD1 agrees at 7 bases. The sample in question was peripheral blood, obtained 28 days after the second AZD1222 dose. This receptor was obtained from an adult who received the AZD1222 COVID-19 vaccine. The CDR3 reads CASSQGLQGTYTEAFF. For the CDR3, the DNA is TGCGCCAGCAGCCAAGGTTTACAGGGGACGTACACTGAAGCTTTCTTT.